This T cell receptor (beta chain) was recovered during a study of T cell changes during pregnancy in multiple sclerosis. Sequencing used immunoSEQ multiplex PCR; TCRdb keeps in-frame clones, though not all of them. Counted here are around 88,000 clones, approximately 92% occurring once; the ten biggest clones make up about 2.6%. CDR1 and CDR2 from the germline V gene are GTSNPN and SVGIG (reference sequence). The CDR3 runs to 13 residues. Trimming took off 5 bases at V and 5 bases at J, with 10 bases between the two ends. Specimen: peripheral blood, collected in the first trimester of pregnancy. The chain recombines TRBV30 with TRBJ1-6, with D unresolved. The sequence came from a female donor with multiple sclerosis, enrolled in a pregnancy study. CDR3 in amino acids: CAWSLGDNSPLHF. The CDR3 DNA reads as TGTGCCTGGTCCCTGGGCGATAATTCACCCCTCCACTTT. Supplemented by reference TRBV30 and TRBJ1-6, the full variable domain reads SQTIHQWPATLVQPVGSPLSLECTVEGTSNPNLYWYRQAAGRGLQLLFYSVGIGQISSEVPQNLSASRPQDRQFILSSKKLLLSDSGFYLCAWSLGDNSPLHFGNGTRLTVT.